The following is a TCR beta chain sequence with its context. It was with a sample-barcoded 5' primer and a J-beta primer mix that a second PCR of roughly 6 to 11 cycles was run. TCRdb re-derived calls from the 5' RACE reads in MiXCR, one entry per CDR3 protein. The repertoire includes 1.5 million to 2 million distinct CDR3 sequences, 49% of them detected once, and approximately 2.1% sits in the top ten. This sample is drawn from a study of blood T cells in healthy people across ages. This CDR3 contains 18 residues. The chain joins TRBV21-1 to TRBJ2-5; the DNA was not used to check the table's D call, TRBD1. The J call could be wrong; TRBJ2-7 is a better fit for the DNA end. TRBV21-1 is an annotated pseudogene. The TCR comes from a woman in her forties in good health. Sequenced input: blood. As DNA, the CDR3 is TGTGCCAGCAGCTACGGGGAACAGGGGGGATTCAGTTACGACGAGCAGTACTTC. This encodes CASSYGEQGGFSYDEQYF.